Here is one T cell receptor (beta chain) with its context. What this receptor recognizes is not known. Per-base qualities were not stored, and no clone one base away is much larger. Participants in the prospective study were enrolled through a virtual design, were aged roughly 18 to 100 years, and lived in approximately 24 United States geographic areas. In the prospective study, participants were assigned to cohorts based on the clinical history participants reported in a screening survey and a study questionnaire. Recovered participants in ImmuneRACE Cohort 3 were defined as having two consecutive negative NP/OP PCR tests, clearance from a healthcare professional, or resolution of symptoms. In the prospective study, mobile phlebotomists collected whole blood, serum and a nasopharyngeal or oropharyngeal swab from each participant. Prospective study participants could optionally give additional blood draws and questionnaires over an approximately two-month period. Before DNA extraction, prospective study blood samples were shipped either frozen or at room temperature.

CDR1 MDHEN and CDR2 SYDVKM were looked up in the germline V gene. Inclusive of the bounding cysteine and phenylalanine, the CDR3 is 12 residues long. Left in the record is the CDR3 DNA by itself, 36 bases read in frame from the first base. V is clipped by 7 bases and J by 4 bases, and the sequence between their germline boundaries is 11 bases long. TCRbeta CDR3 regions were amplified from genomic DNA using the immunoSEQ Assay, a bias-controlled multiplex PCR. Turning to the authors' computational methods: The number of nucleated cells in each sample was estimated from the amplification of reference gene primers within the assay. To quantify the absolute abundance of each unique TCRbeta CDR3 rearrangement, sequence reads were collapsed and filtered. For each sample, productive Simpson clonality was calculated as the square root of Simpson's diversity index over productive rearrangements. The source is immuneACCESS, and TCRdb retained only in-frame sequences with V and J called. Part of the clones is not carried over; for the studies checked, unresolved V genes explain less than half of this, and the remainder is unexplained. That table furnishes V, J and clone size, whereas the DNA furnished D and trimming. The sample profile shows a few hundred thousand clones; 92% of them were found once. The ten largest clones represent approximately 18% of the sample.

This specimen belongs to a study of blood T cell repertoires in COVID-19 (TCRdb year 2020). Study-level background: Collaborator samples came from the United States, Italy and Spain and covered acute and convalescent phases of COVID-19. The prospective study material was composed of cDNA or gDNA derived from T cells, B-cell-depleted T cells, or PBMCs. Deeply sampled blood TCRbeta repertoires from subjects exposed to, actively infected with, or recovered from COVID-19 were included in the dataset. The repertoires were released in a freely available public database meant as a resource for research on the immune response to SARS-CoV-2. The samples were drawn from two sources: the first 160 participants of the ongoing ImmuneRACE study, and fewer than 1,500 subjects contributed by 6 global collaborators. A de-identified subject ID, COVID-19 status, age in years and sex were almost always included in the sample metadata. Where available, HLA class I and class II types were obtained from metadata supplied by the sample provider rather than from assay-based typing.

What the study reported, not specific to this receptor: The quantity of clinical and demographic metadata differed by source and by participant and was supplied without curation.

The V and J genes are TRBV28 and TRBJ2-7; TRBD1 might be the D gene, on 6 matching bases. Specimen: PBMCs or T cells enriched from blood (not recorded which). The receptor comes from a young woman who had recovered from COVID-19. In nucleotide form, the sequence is TGTGCCAGCACAGGGACAAAATACGAGCAGTACTTC. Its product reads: CASTGTKYEQYF.